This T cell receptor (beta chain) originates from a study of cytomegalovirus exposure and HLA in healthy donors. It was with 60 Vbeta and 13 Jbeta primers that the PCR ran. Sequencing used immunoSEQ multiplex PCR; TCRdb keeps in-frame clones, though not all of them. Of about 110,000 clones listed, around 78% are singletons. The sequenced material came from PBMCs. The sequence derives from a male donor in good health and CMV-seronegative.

CDR3 in amino acids: CAWIVKGAGGAFF. The CDR3 nucleotides are TGTGCCTGGATCGTTAAGGGCGCAGGGGGAGCTTTCTTT. The chain combines TRBV5-3 with TRBJ1-1; 7 bases are shared with TRBD1. TRBV5-3 is identified as an open reading frame with a role that is uncertain. This CDR3 is 13 amino acids long. The ends lost 10 bases at V and 10 bases at J; junction bases unmatched: 16.